What follows is one TCR beta chain and its context. Produced via immunoSEQ multiplex PCR; TCRdb's table is partial and in-frame only. Altogether about 77,000 clones are present, roughly 98% being singletons, with the ten largest covering 0.55% to 0.6%. This sample is drawn from a study of Tregs in tolerant kidney transplant recipients. Germline trimming cut 1 base from V and 4 bases from J; bases unmatched to any gene: 0. The CDR3 totals 13 residues. Germline CDR1 SGHTA, CDR2 FQGNSA. Sequenced here: CD4+ T cells from blood, sampled before the transplant. This chain links TRBV7-2 with TRBJ1-2; TRBD1 aligns across 7 bases. The TCR originated in a human donor who received a combined kidney and bone marrow transplant. The CDR3 region is CASSLDRGYGYTF. The CDR3 DNA sequence: TGTGCCAGCAGCTTAGACAGGGGCTATGGCTACACCTTC.